This is a list of T cell receptor beta chains from one sample in a study of T-cell reconstitution after alpha-beta-depleted transplantation in children. TCRdb ran MiXCR on the PCR reads and lists one entry per CDR3 protein. Of 300,000 to 400,000 distinct CDR3 sequences in the sample, around 15% were seen once. This sample comprised PBMCs, mostly from graft donor cells, obtained 360 days after TCRalphabeta/CD19-depleted stem cell transplant. Receptors were obtained from a male patient aged 2 to 10 who had a stem cell transplant for acute lymphoblastic leukemia, so the T cells may come from the graft donor. CDR3s include the opening cysteine and the closing phenylalanine or tryptophan. D genes are given only for firm matches. Size tells how often a clone was seen (once, few, many) or the class of an expanded clone, and some rows leave it out.

D gene,clone size,J gene,V gene,CDR3 protein,CDR3 DNA
TRBD1,many,TRBJ2-1,TRBV5-1,CASSGQANNEQFF,TGCGCCAGCAGTGGACAGGCAAATAATGAGCAGTTCTTC
TRBD2,.,TRBJ2-5,TRBV20-1,CSAATSGRGETQYF,TGCAGTGCCGCGACTAGCGGGAGAGGGGAGACCCAGTACTTC
TRBD2,.,TRBJ2-5,TRBV6-1,CASGGGNGGTQYF,TGTGCCAGCGGGGGAGGGAACGGGGGGACCCAGTACTTC
TRBD2,few,TRBJ2-7,TRBV9,CASSATSGRASSSYEQYF,TGTGCCAGCAGCGCTACTAGCGGGAGGGCCTCTAGCTCCTACGAGCAGTACTTC
TRBD1,many,TRBJ2-2,TRBV12-3/TRBV12-4,CASSSGQGPGELFF,TGTGCCAGCAGTTCCGGACAGGGCCCCGGGGAGCTGTTTTTT
.,few,TRBJ2-1,TRBV19,CASSILEGPRYEQFF,TGTGCCAGTAGTATATTAGAGGGACCGCGGTATGAGCAGTTCTTC
.,.,TRBJ2-1,TRBV12-3/TRBV12-4,CASSPPRDSPHNEQFF,TGTGCCAGCAGTCCTCCTAGGGACTCCCCCCACAATGAGCAGTTCTTC
TRBD2,.,TRBJ2-7,TRBV7-9,CASSRGTSGGEQYF,TGTGCCAGCAGCCGCGGGACTAGCGGGGGTGAGCAGTACTTC
.,few,TRBJ1-4,TRBV20-1,CSARARGFEKLFF,TGCAGTGCTAGAGCGAGGGGGTTTGAAAAACTGTTTTTT
.,few,TRBJ2-7,TRBV5-4,CASSLQGIYEQYF,TGTGCCAGCAGCTTGCAGGGAATTTACGAGCAGTACTTC
TRBD1,many,TRBJ2-7,TRBV29-1,CSVAGGMAGGIDEQYF,TGCAGCGTTGCTGGTGGGATGGCAGGGGGCATAGACGAGCAGTACTTC
.,many,TRBJ2-1,TRBV6-1,CASSDDDGLAYNEQFF,TGTGCCAGCAGTGATGACGATGGCCTAGCCTACAATGAGCAGTTCTTC
TRBD2,few,TRBJ2-7,TRBV11-2,CASSLVGIESGSSYEQYF,TGTGCCAGCAGCTTAGTCGGGATCGAGAGCGGGAGTAGCTACGAGCAGTACTTC
.,few,TRBJ2-5,TRBV4-3,CASSQDVYGSRETQYF,TGCGCCAGCAGCCAAGATGTATACGGCTCTCGGGAGACCCAGTACTTC
.,many,TRBJ1-3,TRBV12-3/TRBV12-4,CASSSTGNSGNTIYF,TGTGCCAGCAGTTCAACAGGGAACTCTGGAAACACCATATATTTT
TRBD2,few,TRBJ2-3,TRBV28,CATRTSGTETQYF,TGTGCCACCCGGACTAGCGGCACAGAAACGCAGTATTTT
.,few,TRBJ2-1,TRBV11-1,CASSPSTYSYNEQFF,TGTGCCAGCAGCCCCTCGACCTACTCCTACAATGAGCAGTTCTTC
TRBD2,many,TRBJ2-1,TRBV20-1,CSARVPSGNYNEQFF,TGCAGTGCTAGAGTCCCTAGCGGGAATTACAATGAGCAGTTCTTC
TRBD1,few,TRBJ2-5,TRBV20-1,CSAARTGDETQYF,TGCAGTGCTGCAAGGACAGGGGACGAGACCCAGTACTTC
.,many,TRBJ1-2,TRBV18,CASSPAGTYGYTF,TGTGCCAGCTCACCAGCAGGAACATATGGCTACACCTTC
.,.,TRBJ2-7,TRBV15,CATSLDSSYEQYF,TGTGCCACCAGCCTCGACAGTTCCTACGAGCAGTACTTC
.,many,TRBJ2-5,TRBV6-5,CASSLPGSEETQYF,TGTGCCAGCAGTCTACCAGGGTCGGAAGAGACCCAGTACTTC
TRBD1,.,TRBJ2-5,TRBV4-1,CASSATGYQETQYF,TGCGCCAGCAGCGCGACAGGGTACCAAGAGACCCAGTACTTC
.,.,TRBJ2-1,TRBV5-8,CASSSVRRHEQFF,TGTGCCAGCAGCTCCGTGAGGAGGCATGAGCAGTTCTTC
.,.,TRBJ2-2,TRBV5-1,CASSHDQANTGELFF,TGCGCCAGCAGCCATGACCAGGCGAACACCGGGGAGCTGTTTTTT
TRBD1,.,TRBJ2-7,TRBV29-1,CSAGQVYEQYF,TGCAGCGCGGGACAGGTATACGAGCAGTACTTC
TRBD2,many,TRBJ2-2,TRBV29-1,CSALLAGLAGELFF,TGCAGCGCCCTTTTAGCGGGGTTAGCCGGGGAGCTGTTTTTT
.,.,TRBJ1-2,TRBV29-1,CSVESRSYGYTF,TGCAGCGTTGAAAGCAGGAGCTATGGCTACACCTTC
TRBD1,few,TRBJ2-7,TRBV29-1,CSPRSGQGVGQYF,TGCAGCCCCAGGTCGGGACAGGGGGTCGGGCAGTACTTC
.,few,TRBJ2-1,TRBV24-1,CATMAGVYNEQFF,TGTGCCACCATGGCCGGGGTCTACAATGAGCAGTTCTTC
.,many,TRBJ2-4,TRBV29-1,CSVDGGGRNIQYF,TGCAGCGTTGACGGAGGGGGCAGGAACATTCAGTACTTC
.,few,TRBJ2-7,TRBV5-6,CASSLTGPQYF,TGTGCCAGCAGCTTGACGGGTCCCCAGTACTTC
.,many,TRBJ2-5,TRBV20-1,CSARVRASRETQYF,TGCAGTGCTAGAGTAAGGGCTAGCAGAGAGACCCAGTACTTC
.,few,TRBJ2-6,TRBV11-3,CASSPGSLGANVLTF,TGTGCCAGCAGCCCCGGGAGTCTTGGGGCCAACGTCCTGACTTTC